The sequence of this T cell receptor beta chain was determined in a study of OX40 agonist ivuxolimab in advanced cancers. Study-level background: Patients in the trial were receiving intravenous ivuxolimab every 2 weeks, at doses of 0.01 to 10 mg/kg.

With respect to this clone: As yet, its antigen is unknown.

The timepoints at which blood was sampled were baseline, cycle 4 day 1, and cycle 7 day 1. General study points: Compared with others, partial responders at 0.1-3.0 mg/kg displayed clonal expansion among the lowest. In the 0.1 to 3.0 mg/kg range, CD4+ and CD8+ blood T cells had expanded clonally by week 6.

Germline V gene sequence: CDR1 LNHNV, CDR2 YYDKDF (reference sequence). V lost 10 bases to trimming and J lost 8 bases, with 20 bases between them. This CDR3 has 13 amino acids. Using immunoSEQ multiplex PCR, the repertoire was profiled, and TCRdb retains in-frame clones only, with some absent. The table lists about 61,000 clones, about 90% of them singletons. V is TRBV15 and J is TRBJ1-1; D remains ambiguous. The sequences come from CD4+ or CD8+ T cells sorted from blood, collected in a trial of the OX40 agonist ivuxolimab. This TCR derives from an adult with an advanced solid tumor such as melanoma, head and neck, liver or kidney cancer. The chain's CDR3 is CASTTGREAEAFF. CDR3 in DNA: TGTGCCAGCACTACGGGGAGGGAGGCGGAAGCTTTCTTT.